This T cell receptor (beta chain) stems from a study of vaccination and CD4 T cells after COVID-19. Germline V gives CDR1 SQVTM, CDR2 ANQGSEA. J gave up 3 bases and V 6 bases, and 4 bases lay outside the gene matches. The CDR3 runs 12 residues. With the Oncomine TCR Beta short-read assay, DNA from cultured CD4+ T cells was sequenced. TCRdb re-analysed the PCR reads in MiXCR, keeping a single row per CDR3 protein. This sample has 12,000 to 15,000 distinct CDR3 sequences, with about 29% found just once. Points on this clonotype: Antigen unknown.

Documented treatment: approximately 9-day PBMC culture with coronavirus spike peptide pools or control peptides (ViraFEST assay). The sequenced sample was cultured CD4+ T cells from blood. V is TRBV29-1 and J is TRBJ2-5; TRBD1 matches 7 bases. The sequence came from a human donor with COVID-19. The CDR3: CSVQTGKETQYF. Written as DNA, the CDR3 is TGCAGCGTCCAGACAGGGAAAGAGACCCAGTACTTC. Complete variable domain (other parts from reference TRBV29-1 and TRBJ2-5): SAVISQKPSRDICQRGTSLTIQCQVDSQVTMMFWYRQQPGQSLTLIATANQGSEATYESGFVIDKFPISRPNLTFSTLTVSNMSPEDSSIYLCSVQTGKETQYFGPGTRLLVL.